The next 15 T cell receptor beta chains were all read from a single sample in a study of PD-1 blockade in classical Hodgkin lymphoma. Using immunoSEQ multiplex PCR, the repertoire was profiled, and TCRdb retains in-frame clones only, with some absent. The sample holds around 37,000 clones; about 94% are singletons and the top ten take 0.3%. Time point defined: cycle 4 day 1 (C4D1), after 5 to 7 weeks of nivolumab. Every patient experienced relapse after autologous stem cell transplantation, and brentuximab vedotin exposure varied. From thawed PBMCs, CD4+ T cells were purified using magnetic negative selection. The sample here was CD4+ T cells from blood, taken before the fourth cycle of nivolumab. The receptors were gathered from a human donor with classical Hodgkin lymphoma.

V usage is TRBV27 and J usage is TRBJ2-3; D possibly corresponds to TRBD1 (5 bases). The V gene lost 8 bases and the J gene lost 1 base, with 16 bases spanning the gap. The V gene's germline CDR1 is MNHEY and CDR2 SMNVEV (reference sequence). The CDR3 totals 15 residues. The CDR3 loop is CASGPQGQGTDTQYF. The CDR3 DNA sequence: TGTGCCAGCGGGCCGCAGGGTCAGGGCACAGATACGCAGTATTTT.

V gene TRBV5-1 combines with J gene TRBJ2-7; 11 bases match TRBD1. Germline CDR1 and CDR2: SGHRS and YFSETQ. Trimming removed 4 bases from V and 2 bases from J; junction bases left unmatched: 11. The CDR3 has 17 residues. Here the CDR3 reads CASSPGTGGFVAYEQYF. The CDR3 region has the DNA TGCGCCAGCAGCCCGGGGACAGGGGGATTCGTAGCCTACGAGCAGTACTTC. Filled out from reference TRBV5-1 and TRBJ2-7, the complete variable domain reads KAGVTQTPRYLIKTRGQQVTLSCSPISGHRSVSWYQQTPGQGLQFLFEYFSETQRNKGNFPGRFSGRQFSNSRSEMNVSTLELGDSALYLCASSPGTGGFVAYEQYFGPGTRLTVT.

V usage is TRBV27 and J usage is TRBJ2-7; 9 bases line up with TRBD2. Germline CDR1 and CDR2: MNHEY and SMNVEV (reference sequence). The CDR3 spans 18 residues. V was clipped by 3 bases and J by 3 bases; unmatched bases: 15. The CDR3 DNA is TGTGCCAGCAGTTTTTTATCCTCCGTTGCGGGAGGGCACTACGAGCAGTACTTC. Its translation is CASSFLSSVAGGHYEQYF.

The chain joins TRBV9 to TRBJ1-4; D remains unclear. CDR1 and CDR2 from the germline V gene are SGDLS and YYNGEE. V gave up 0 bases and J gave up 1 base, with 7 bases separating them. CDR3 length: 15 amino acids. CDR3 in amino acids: CASSVVPGTNEKLFF. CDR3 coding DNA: TGTGCCAGCAGCGTAGTACCGGGAACTAATGAAAAACTGTTTTTT.

The CDR3 coding sequence is TGCGCCAGCAGCTTGGACACCTTCCAAGGAAACACCATATATTTT. Translating gives CASSLDTFQGNTIYF. This chain links TRBV5-1 with TRBJ1-3; D is unclear. The CDR3 loop spans 15 amino acids. V was cut by 0 bases and J by 4 bases, with 11 bases left in between. CDR1 SGHRS and CDR2 YFSETQ come from the germline V gene.

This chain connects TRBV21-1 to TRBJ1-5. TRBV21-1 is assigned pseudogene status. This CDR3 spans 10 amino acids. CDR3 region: CASSNPPQHF. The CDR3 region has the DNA TGTGCCAGCAGCAACCCGCCCCAGCATTTT.

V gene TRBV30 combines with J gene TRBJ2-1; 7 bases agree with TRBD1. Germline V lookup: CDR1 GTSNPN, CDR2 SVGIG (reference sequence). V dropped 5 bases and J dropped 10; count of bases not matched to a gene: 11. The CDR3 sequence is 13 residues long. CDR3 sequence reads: CAWHRDSDGEQFF. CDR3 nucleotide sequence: TGTGCCTGGCACCGGGACAGTGACGGCGAGCAGTTCTTC.

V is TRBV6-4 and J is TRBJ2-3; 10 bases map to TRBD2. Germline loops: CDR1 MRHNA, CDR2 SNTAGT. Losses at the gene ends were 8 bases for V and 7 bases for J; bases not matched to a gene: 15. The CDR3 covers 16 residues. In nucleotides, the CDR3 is TGTGCCAGCTCAATAGATCAACTAGCGGGATTGAATACGCAGTATTTT. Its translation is CASSIDQLAGLNTQYF.

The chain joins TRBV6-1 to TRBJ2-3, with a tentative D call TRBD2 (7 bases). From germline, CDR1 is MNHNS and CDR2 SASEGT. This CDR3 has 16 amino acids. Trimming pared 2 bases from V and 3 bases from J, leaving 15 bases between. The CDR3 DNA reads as TGTGCCAGCAGTGAAACTCGGGGGGCAGGGACAGATACGCAGTATTTT. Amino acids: CASSETRGAGTDTQYF.

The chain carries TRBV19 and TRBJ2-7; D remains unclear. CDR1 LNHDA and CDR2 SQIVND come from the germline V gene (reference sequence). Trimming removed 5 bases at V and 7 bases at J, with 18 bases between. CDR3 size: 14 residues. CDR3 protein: CASSLPRRGGEQYF. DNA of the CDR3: TGTGCCAGTAGTCTCCCGCGAAGAGGTGGGGAGCAGTACTTC.

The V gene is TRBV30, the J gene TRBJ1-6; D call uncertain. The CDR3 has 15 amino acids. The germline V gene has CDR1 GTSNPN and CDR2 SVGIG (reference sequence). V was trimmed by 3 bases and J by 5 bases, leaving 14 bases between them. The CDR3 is CAWSKSVGHNSPLHF. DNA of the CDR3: TGTGCCTGGAGCAAGTCCGTAGGCCATAATTCACCCCTCCACTTT.

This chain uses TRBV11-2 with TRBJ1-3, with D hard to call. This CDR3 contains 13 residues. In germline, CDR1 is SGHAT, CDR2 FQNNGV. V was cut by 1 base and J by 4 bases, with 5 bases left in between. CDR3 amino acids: CASSLAAGNTIYF. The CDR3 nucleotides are TGTGCCAGCAGCTTAGCGGCCGGAAACACCATATATTTT.

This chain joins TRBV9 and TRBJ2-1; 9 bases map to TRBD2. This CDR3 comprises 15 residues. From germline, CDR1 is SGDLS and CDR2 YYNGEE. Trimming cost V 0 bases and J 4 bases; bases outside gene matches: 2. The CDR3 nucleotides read TGTGCCAGCAGCGTAGTGCTAGCGGGGTACAATGAGCAGTTCTTC. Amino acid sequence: CASSVVLAGYNEQFF. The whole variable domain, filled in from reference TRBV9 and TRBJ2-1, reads DSGVTQTPKHLITATGQRVTLRCSPRSGDLSVYWYQQSLDQGLQFLIQYYNGEERAKGNILERFSAQQFPDLHSELNLSSLELGDSALYFCASSVVLAGYNEQFFGPGTRLTVL.

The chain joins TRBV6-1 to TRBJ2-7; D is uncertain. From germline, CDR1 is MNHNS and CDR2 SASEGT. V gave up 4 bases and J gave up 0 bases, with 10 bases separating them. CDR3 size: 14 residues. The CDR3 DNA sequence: TGTGCCAGCAGTGCTTTCCTTGCCTCCTACGAGCAGTACTTC. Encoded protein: CASSAFLASYEQYF.

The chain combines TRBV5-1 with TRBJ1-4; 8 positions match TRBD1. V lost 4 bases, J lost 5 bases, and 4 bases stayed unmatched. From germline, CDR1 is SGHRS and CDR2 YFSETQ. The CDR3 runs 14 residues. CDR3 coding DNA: TGCGCCAGCAGCCCACAGGGGGTAAATGAAAAACTGTTTTTT. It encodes CASSPQGVNEKLFF.